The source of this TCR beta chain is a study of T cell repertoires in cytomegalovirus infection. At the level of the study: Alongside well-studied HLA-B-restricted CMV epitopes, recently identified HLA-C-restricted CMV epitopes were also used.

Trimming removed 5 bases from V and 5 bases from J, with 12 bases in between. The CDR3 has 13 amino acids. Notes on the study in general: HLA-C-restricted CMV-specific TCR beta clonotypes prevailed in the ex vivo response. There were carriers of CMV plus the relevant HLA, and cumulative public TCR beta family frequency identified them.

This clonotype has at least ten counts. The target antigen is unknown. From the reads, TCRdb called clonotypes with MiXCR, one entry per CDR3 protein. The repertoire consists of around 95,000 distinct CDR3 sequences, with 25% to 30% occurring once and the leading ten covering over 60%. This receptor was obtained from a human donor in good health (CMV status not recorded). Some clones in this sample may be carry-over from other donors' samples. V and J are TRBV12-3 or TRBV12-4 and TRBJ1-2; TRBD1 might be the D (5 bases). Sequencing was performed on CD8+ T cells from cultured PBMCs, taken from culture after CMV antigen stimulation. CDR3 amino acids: CASSENPGYGYTF. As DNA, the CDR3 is TGTGCCAGCAGTGAAAATCCAGGGTATGGCTACACCTTC.